This note documents a single T cell receptor (beta chain) sequence. The antigen is undetermined. This sample is drawn from a study of T cells in Graves' hyperthyroidism and ophthalmopathy. Study results and limitations: Most thyroid clonotypes that were expanded above 0.001 also turned up in blood.

RNA transcripts were the template for amplifying TCR beta CDR3 regions. During a first-round RT-PCR of the TCR CDR3, the HTBI primer set was used. TCRdb analysed the multiplex PCR reads with MiXCR anew, one entry per CDR3 protein. This sample yields hundreds of thousands of distinct CDR3 sequences, of which more than 12% are seen a single time; over 25% belongs to the top ten. Hyperthyroidism patients were newly diagnosed, had disease duration under 2 months, and were aged 18 to 65 years. Exclusion of patients followed from uncontrolled infection, other autoimmune disease, pregnancy or lactation. V lost 1 base, J lost 5 bases, and 9 bases stayed unmatched. The CDR3 covers 17 residues. Per the germline V gene, CDR1 is DFQATT and CDR2 is SNEGSKA (reference sequence).

The sample comprised blood. The receptor was isolated from a woman in her 30s with Graves' hyperthyroidism. The V call is TRBV20-1, the J call TRBJ1-6; 9 bases map to TRBD1. The CDR3 loop reads CSARAAGTGSNNSPLHF. The CDR3 DNA reads as TGCAGTGCTAGAGCAGCCGGGACAGGGAGTAATAATTCACCCCTCCACTTT.